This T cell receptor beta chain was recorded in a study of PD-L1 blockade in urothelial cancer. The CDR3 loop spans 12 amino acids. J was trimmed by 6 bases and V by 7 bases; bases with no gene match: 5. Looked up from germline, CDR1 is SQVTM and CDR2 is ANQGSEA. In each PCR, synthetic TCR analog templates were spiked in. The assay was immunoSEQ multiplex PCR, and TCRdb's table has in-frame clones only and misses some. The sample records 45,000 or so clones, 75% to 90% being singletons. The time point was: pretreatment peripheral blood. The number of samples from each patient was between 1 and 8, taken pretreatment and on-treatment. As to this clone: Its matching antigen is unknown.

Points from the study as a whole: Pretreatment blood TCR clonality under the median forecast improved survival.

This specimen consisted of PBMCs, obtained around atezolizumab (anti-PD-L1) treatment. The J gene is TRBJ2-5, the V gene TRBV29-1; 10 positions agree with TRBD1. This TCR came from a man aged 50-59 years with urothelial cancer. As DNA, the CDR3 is TGCAGCGAAGCGACAGGGGGCCAGACCCAGTACTTC. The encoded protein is CSEATGGQTQYF.